One sample yielded the 10 T cell receptor beta chains listed below, sequenced in a study of shared clonotypes between healthy human individuals. Data came from immunoSEQ multiplex PCR; TCRdb stores just in-frame clones and leaves some out. The table lists some 2.3 million clones, 85% to 95% of them singletons. Material: naive CD4+ T cells from PBMCs. Subset in this sample: CD45RA+ positively selected. Receptors originate from a man between 18 and 29 years old in good health. Some clones in this sample may be carry-over from other donors' samples.

The chain combines TRBV6-1 with TRBJ2-1, with a tentative D call TRBD2 (6 bases). The CDR3 runs to 13 residues. Deletions cut 1 base from V and 12 bases from J, with 13 bases between. Germline-derived CDR1 and CDR2 are MNHNS and SASEGT. The CDR3 bases are TGTGCCAGCAGTGAAGTCGACGGAGGGTGGCAGTTCTTC. Translated, it gives CASSEVDGGWQFF.

The CDR3 nucleotides read TGTGCCACCAGCAGAGGAGGGACAGCGAACACCGGGGAGCTGTTTTTT. Amino acid sequence: CATSRGGTANTGELFF. This chain connects TRBV15 to TRBJ2-2; 7 nucleotides agree with TRBD1. V shed 1 base, J shed 0 bases, and the junction held 2 bases outside the gene matches. The CDR3 has 16 amino acids. CDR1 is LNHNV, CDR2 YYDKDF, per germline (reference sequence).

This chain joins TRBV7-6 and TRBJ2-5; 8 nucleotides line up with TRBD2. Germline V gene sequence: CDR1 SGHVS, CDR2 FNYEAQ. CDR3 size: 15 residues. V dropped 1 base and J dropped 2; count of bases not matched to a gene: 3. In DNA form, the CDR3 reads TGTGCCAGCAGCTTAGGGGGACTAGTACAAGAGACCCAGTACTTC. This encodes CASSLGGLVQETQYF.

J is TRBJ2-2 and V is TRBV7-7; TRBD1 matches at 8 bases. CDR1 and CDR2 (germline): SSHAT, FNYEAQ (reference sequence). The CDR3 sequence is 15 residues long. V shed 5 bases, J shed 5 bases, and the junction held 7 bases outside the gene matches. The CDR3 here is CASSPGQGGTGELFF. CDR3 in DNA: TGTGCCAGCAGCCCCGGACAGGGAGGAACCGGGGAGCTGTTTTTT.

CDR3 sequence reads: CASSLSGTAGEKLFF. The CDR3 coding sequence is TGTGCCAGCAGCTTGTCCGGGACGGCTGGAGAAAAACTGTTTTTT. The chain links TRBV5-4 to TRBJ1-4, with D possibly TRBD1 on 5 matching bases. The CDR3 loop spans 15 amino acids. Trimming shortened V by 1 base and J by 8 bases, and 15 bases separated the two germline ends. CDR1 and CDR2 (germline): SGHNT, YYREEE (reference sequence). The variable domain in full, completed from reference TRBV5-4 and TRBJ1-4, reads ETGVTQSPTHLIKTRGQQVTLRCSSQSGHNTVSWYQQALGQGPQFIFQYYREEENGRGNFPPRFSGLQFPNYSSELNVNALELDDSALYLCASSLSGTAGEKLFFGSGTQLSVL.

The rearrangement joins TRBV7-8 to TRBJ2-1; no reliable D call. This CDR3 has 13 residues. Germline CDR1 is SGHVS and CDR2 is FQNEAQ. Trimming shortened V by 1 base and J by 5 bases, and 6 bases separated the two germline ends. The CDR3 loop is CASSLGPHNEQFF. The DNA for the CDR3 is TGTGCCAGCAGCTTAGGACCTCACAATGAGCAGTTCTTC.

Only one count was recorded for this clone. The CDR3 here is CSVSHPNTGELFF. In DNA form, the CDR3 reads TGCAGCGTTTCTCACCCGAACACCGGGGAGCTGTTTTTT. The chain has TRBV29-1 and TRBJ2-2; D is unclear. Trimming removed 5 bases at V and 0 bases at J, with 7 bases between. This CDR3 has 13 residues. Germline loops: CDR1 SQVTM, CDR2 ANQGSEA.

The V and J genes are TRBV6-6 and TRBJ2-7; maybe TRBD1 (6 bases). Deletions cut 5 bases from V and 4 bases from J, with 9 bases between. CDR3 length: 12 amino acids. CDR1 is MNHNY, CDR2 SVGAGI, per germline (reference sequence). The DNA of the CDR3 is TGTGCCAGCAGTCAAGGACAGTACGAGCAGTACTTC. Protein product: CASSQGQYEQYF.

V usage is TRBV7-2 and J usage is TRBJ2-7; D unclear. Germline V CDR1 and CDR2: SGHTA, FQGNSA. The V gene lost 3 bases and the J gene lost 0 bases, with 15 bases spanning the gap. The CDR3 is 16 residues long. CDR3 region: CASSLQAAASSYEQYF. As DNA, the CDR3 is TGTGCCAGCAGCTTGCAGGCGGCTGCGAGCTCCTACGAGCAGTACTTC.

The table lists this clone with a count of one. The V gene is TRBV6-6, the J gene TRBJ2-2; D may be TRBD1 (5 bases). The germline gives CDR1 MNHNY, CDR2 SVGAGI (reference sequence). V lost 4 bases, J lost 4 bases, and 13 bases lay in between. The CDR3 totals 15 residues. CDR3 sequence: CASSSGYRSTGELFF. CDR3 coding DNA: TGTGCCAGCAGTTCCGGGTACAGGAGCACCGGGGAGCTGTTTTTT.